This entry concerns a single T cell receptor beta chain. Its antigen remains unidentified. There are no base qualities to consult, and no much larger clone falls within one base. At the junction V is shortened by 5 bases and J by 5 bases, with 17 bases in between. As encoded in the germline V gene, CDR1 is SGHRS while CDR2 is YFSETQ. Including the terminal cysteine and phenylalanine, the CDR3 comprises 14 residues. Here the CDR3 DNA is all that survives: 42 bases in frame from base 1. This specimen comes from a study of technical replicates of blood from a handful of donors (TCRdb year 2017). Libraries came from the immunoSEQ multiplex PCR assay. TCRdb took this table from immuneACCESS and kept in-frame rearrangements with V and J called. Such tables lack part of the clones; where checked against another copy, unresolved V genes explain under half of the gap, and the rest is unexplained. The sample data list some 80,000 clones, and roughly nine tenths of these were observed just once. 0.39% of the sample goes to the ten largest clones.

The specimen sequenced was T cells isolated from PBMCs. The sequence derives from a human donor in good health. This sequence uses TRBV5-1 and TRBJ2-7; D gene: possibly TRBD1, on 5 matching bases. The CDR3 loop reads CASRTIRGLDEQYF. The sequenced DNA: TGCGCCAGCAGGACAATTAGGGGCTTGGACGAGCAGTACTTC.